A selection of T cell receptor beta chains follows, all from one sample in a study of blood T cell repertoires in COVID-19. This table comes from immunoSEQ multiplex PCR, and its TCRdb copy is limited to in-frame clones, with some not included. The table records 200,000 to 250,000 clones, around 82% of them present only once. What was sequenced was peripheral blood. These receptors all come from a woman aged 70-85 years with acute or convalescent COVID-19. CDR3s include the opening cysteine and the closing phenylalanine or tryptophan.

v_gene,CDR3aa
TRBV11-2,CASSLAGGSAFF
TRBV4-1,CASGNPIRDITDTQYF
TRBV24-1,CATSDGRAGLRTEAFF
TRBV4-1,CASSQLAGTQTLYGYTF
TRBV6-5,CASRRDRAPFEAFF
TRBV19,CASSIGPGQGNEQFF
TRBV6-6,CASSPGSGGAGTGELFF
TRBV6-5,CASSHGALYEQYF
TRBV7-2,CASSLGVGSTDTQYF
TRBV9,CASSEGIMGGPRNEQFF
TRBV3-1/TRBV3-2,CASSLSGQGPEAFF
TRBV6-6,CASSPSDYGYTF
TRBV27,CASSPGTALNDEQFF
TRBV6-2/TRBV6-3,CASSPSGRYNEQFF
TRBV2,CASTRRGGTEAFF
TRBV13,CASSPVRTEAFF
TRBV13,CASSSRQSPGSPLHF
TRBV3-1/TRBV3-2,CASSGTGLNQPQHF
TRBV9,CASSVELAGGAVLGTQYF
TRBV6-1,CASSEPAGALTQYF
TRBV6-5,CASSSSGGAVKTQYF
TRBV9,CASSVVLAGVDTQYF
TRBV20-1,CSASRRGGGETQYF
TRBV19,CASRPDRAVETQYF
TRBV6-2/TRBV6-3,CASSQPGQGYNEQFF
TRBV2,CASSDTKRDRGDNEQFF
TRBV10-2,CASMKDRVGGREISSYNEQFF
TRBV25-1,CASSYYSDSKSYGYTF
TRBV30,CARGQSGDTQYF
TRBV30,CAWSRGGQGLTDTQYF
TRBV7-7,CASSMGLAEQETQYF
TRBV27,CASSFFSGAPQETQYF
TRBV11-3,CASSPNRGTGELFF
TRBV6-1,CASSGTSGGGHLDTQYF
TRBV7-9,CASSSNDRGKGEAFF
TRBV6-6,CASTLGLFSNQPQHF
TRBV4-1,CASSQVGRGQGGYSEAFF